This T cell receptor beta chain derives from a study of blood T cell repertoires in COVID-19. Original processing notes: Counts of nucleated cells, estimated from reference gene primer amplification, were obtained. Assay used: immunoSEQ multiplex PCR; TCRdb lists only in-frame clones, some missing. V and J calls and clone size are given by that table; D and trimming were obtained from the DNA. The sample shows 130,000 to 150,000 clones, more than 75% of them seen only once. The CDR3 consists of 15 residues. Trimming shortened V by 4 bases and J by 2 bases, and 15 bases separated the two germline ends. The germline gives CDR1 SGDLS, CDR2 YYNGEE.

This sequence originates from a woman in her forties or fifties with active or convalescent COVID-19. The source material was peripheral blood. The V and J genes are TRBV9 and TRBJ1-2; D unresolved. This CDR3 is CASSLGFRLNYGYTF. CDR3 DNA sequence: TGTGCCAGCAGCCTAGGTTTCAGATTGAACTATGGCTACACCTTC.